This T cell receptor beta chain emerged from a study of blood T cell repertoires in COVID-19. Study details: The United States, Italy and Spain were the sources of the acute and convalescent COVID-19 samples. Sources were T cells, B-cell-depleted T cells, or PBMCs; the material itself was cDNA or gDNA.

Profiling relied on immunoSEQ multiplex PCR, and the TCRdb table lists in-frame clones only, not all of them. The sample carries about 58,000 clones, nearly 90% recorded once. Trimming removed 5 bases at V and 3 bases at J, with 13 bases between. CDR1 MNHEY and CDR2 SVGAGI come from the germline V gene. The CDR3 has 15 residues. This TCR was recovered from a man between 60 and 75 years old with active COVID-19. J is TRBJ2-2 and V is TRBV6-5; D perhaps matches TRBD1 (6 bases). Sequencing was done on a sample of peripheral blood. The DNA for the CDR3 is TGTGCCAGCAGTCCCGACAGGCGAGACACCGGGGAGCTGTTTTTT. It specifies CASSPDRRDTGELFF.